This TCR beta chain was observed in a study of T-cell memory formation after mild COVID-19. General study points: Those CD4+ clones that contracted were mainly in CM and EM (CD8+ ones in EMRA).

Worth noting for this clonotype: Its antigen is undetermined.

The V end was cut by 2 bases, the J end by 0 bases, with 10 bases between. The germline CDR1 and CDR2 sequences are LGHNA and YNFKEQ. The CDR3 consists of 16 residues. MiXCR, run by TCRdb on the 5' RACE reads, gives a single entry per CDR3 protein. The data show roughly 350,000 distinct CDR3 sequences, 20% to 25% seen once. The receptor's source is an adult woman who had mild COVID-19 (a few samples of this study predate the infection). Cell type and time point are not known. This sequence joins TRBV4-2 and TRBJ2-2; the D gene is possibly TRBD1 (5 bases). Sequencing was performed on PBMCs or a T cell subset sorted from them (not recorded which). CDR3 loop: CASSQLGASNTGELFF. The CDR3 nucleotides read TGTGCCAGCAGCCAACTAGGGGCGTCGAACACCGGGGAGCTGTTTTTT.